Below are 21 T cell receptor beta chains sequenced from a single sample in a study of blood T cell repertoires in COVID-19. Clones were read by immunoSEQ multiplex PCR, and TCRdb kept only the in-frame ones, dropping some. The sample includes around 100,000 clones, just under 95% seen only once; the top ten take around 1.9%. The source material was peripheral blood. All receptors derive from a woman between 50 and 59 years old with COVID-19, enrolled during active disease.

The CDR3 is CASSLRGSGANVLTF. As DNA, the CDR3 is TGTGCCAGCAGCTTAAGGGGGTCTGGGGCCAACGTCCTGACTTTC. The J gene is TRBJ2-6, the V gene TRBV13; the D gene is possibly TRBD1 (6 bases). Germline V gives CDR1 PRHDT, CDR2 FYEKMQ (reference sequence). Trimming shortened V by 2 bases and J by 1 base, and 6 bases separated the two germline ends. CDR3 length: 15 amino acids.

This clone was recorded only once. The gene calls are TRBV5-5 and TRBJ1-2, with unresolved D. The germline V gene has CDR1 SGHKS and CDR2 YYEKEE (reference sequence). V was cut by 0 bases and J by 0 bases, with 9 bases left in between. This CDR3 contains 15 residues. The chain's CDR3 is CASSLDQIANYGYTF. CDR3 sequence (DNA): TGTGCCAGCAGCTTGGACCAGATCGCTAACTATGGCTACACCTTC.

J is TRBJ1-2 and V is TRBV9; D is ambiguous. Germline CDR1 and CDR2: SGDLS and YYNGEE. V lost 2 bases and J 2 bases, leaving 7 bases between the germline ends. This CDR3 has 13 residues. CDR3 DNA: TGTGCCAGCAGCGTCGCACAGAACTATGGCTACACCTTC. This codes for CASSVAQNYGYTF.

This chain links TRBV24-1 with TRBJ2-1, with TRBD1 matching over 9 bases. The CDR3 has 16 amino acids. V was pared by 4 bases and J by 2 bases, with 5 bases of the junction left unmatched. CDR1 and CDR2 from the germline V gene are KGHDR and SFDVKD. In nucleotides, the CDR3 is TGTGCCACCAGTGACCCTACAGGGGGCGCCTACAATGAGCAGTTCTTC. It is translated as CATSDPTGGAYNEQFF.

The chain employs TRBV7-9 and TRBJ1-6; D is undetermined. Germline-derived CDR1 and CDR2 are SEHNR and FQNEAQ (reference sequence). Trimming cost V 1 base and J 14 bases, with 15 bases left between them. The CDR3 is made up of 14 amino acids. In DNA, the CDR3 is TGTGCCAGCAGCTTAGAACAGCCGACCGACACCCTCCACTTT. Translated, it gives CASSLEQPTDTLHF.

CDR3 coding DNA: TGCGCCAGCAGCAAAACGAGGGTGGCGGGGGAAAAACTGTTTTTT. Residues: CASSKTRVAGEKLFF. This chain uses TRBV4-1 with TRBJ1-4; D gene unclear. CDR3 length equals 15 residues. Germline assignment: CDR1 MGHRA and CDR2 YSYEKL. V lost 5 bases, J lost 8 bases, and 18 bases lay in between.

The chain combines TRBV7-2 with TRBJ2-7; 11 positions match TRBD1. V lost 1 base and J lost 2; bases outside the gene matches: 4. Germline loops: CDR1 SGHTA, CDR2 FQGNSA. CDR3 size: 16 residues. CDR3 sequence reads: CASSLDGGQGAYEQYF. The CDR3 DNA is TGTGCCAGCAGCTTAGACGGGGGACAGGGGGCCTACGAGCAGTACTTC.

The chain is built from TRBV5-1 and TRBJ2-1; 7 bases match TRBD1. This CDR3 comprises 15 residues. V was clipped by 0 bases and J by 4 bases; unmatched bases: 4. Germline CDR1 and CDR2: SGHRS and YFSETQ. The DNA for the CDR3 is TGCGCCAGCAGCTTGGAAAGGGGGCTATACAATGAGCAGTTCTTC. This gives the protein CASSLERGLYNEQFF.

This chain joins TRBV19 and TRBJ1-2, with 7 bases that match TRBD1. CDR1 LNHDA and CDR2 SQIVND come from the germline V gene (reference sequence). This CDR3 has 12 amino acids. Unmatched junction bases numbered 6, after V lost 8 bases and J lost 6 bases. The CDR3 spells CASLQGMDGYTF. In nucleotides, the CDR3 is TGTGCCAGTTTACAGGGGATGGATGGCTACACCTTC. Supplemented by reference TRBV19 and TRBJ1-2, the full variable domain reads DGGITQSPKYLFRKEGQNVTLSCEQNLNHDAMYWYRQDPGQGLRLIYYSQIVNDFQKGDIAEGYSVSREKKESFPLTVTSAQKNPTAFYLCASLQGMDGYTFGSGTRLTVV.

The rearrangement uses TRBV30 and TRBJ1-4, with D tentatively TRBD1 (6 bases). V dropped 4 bases and J dropped 6 bases, with 15 bases sitting between them. Germline V lookup: CDR1 GTSNPN, CDR2 SVGIG (reference sequence). This CDR3 is 14 amino acids long. In nucleotides, the CDR3 is TGTGCCTGGACTCCTAGTAACAGGGATGAAAAACTGTTTTTT. This encodes CAWTPSNRDEKLFF.

This clone is a singleton in its sample. The chain couples TRBV2 to TRBJ1-2; the D gene is possibly TRBD1 (6 bases). Germline V gene lookup returns CDR1 SNHLY and CDR2 FYNNEI. This CDR3 has 17 residues. V was clipped by 7 bases and J by 2 bases, with 23 bases between them. DNA of the CDR3: TGTGCCAGCACCTCGACCCTGACAGGAAAACTAAACTATGGCTACACCTTC. It specifies CASTSTLTGKLNYGYTF.

The chain recombines TRBV21-1 with TRBJ1-3; TRBD1 was called by the table and not checked on the DNA. TRBV21-1 is deemed a pseudogene. CDR3 length: 15 residues. Here the CDR3 reads CASSNPSGIGNTIYF. The CDR3, as DNA: TGTGCCAGCAGCAACCCGTCAGGGATCGGAAACACCATATATTTT.

The chain joins TRBV30 to TRBJ1-5; the match to TRBD1 covers 8 bases. CDR3 length equals 14 residues. In germline, CDR1 is GTSNPN, CDR2 SVGIG (reference sequence). The V segment lost 2 bases and the J segment 4 bases; nucleotides outside the gene matches: 4. This CDR3 reads CAWSPGQGNQPQHF. CDR3 nucleotide sequence: TGTGCCTGGAGTCCCGGACAGGGTAATCAGCCCCAGCATTTT.

This chain connects TRBV2 to TRBJ2-7; 8 bases line up with TRBD1. V gave up 7 bases and J gave up 6 bases; unmatched junction bases: 8. Germline values: CDR1 SNHLY, CDR2 FYNNEI. The CDR3 has 13 residues. Here the CDR3 reads CASTLDRVREQYF. In DNA, the CDR3 is TGTGCCAGCACCTTGGACAGGGTTCGCGAGCAGTACTTC. Combining the CDR3 with reference TRBV2 and TRBJ2-7 gives the whole variable domain EPEVTQTPSHQVTQMGQEVILRCVPISNHLYFYWYRQILGQKVEFLVSFYNNEISEKSEIFDDQFSVERPDGSNFTLKIRSTKLEDSAMYFCASTLDRVREQYFGPGTRLTVT.

This clone has more than one count but fewer than ten. This chain uses TRBV5-1 with TRBJ1-1; 7 bases are shared with TRBD1. After removal of 0 bases from V and 0 bases from J, the junction contained 8 bases not matched to a gene. CDR1 and CDR2 (germline): SGHRS, YFSETQ. The length of the CDR3 is 17 residues. For the CDR3, the DNA is TGCGCCAGCAGCTTGGTAGGACAGGCGTCCATGAACACTGAAGCTTTCTTT. Translating it yields CASSLVGQASMNTEAFF. The variable domain in full, completed from reference TRBV5-1 and TRBJ1-1, reads KAGVTQTPRYLIKTRGQQVTLSCSPISGHRSVSWYQQTPGQGLQFLFEYFSETQRNKGNFPGRFSGRQFSNSRSEMNVSTLELGDSALYLCASSLVGQASMNTEAFFGQGTRLTVV.

This clone has a single count. This chain uses TRBV19 with TRBJ1-4, with a tentative D call TRBD1 (5 bases). Germline V CDR1 and CDR2: LNHDA, SQIVND (reference sequence). Deletions cut 4 bases from V and 8 bases from J, with 17 bases between. This CDR3 has 15 residues. The CDR3 nucleotides are TGTGCCAGTAGTACAGGGCAGGAAATAGGCGAAAAACTGTTTTTT. This codes for CASSTGQEIGEKLFF.

The sample holds one count of this clone. This chain joins TRBV7-2 and TRBJ1-5; TRBD1 aligns across 9 bases. V dropped 5 bases and J dropped 7; count of bases not matched to a gene: 9. CDR1 and CDR2 (germline): SGHTA, FQGNSA. CDR3 length: 15 residues. This CDR3 reads CASSPGQGRIQPQHF. CDR3 sequence (DNA): TGTGCCAGCAGCCCGGGACAGGGTAGGATCCAGCCCCAGCATTTT.

The chain recombines TRBV10-3 with TRBJ1-1; 7 bases agree with TRBD1. The CDR3 contains 14 residues. Germline lookup yields CDR1 ENHRY and CDR2 SYGVKD. The ends lost 6 bases at V and 2 bases at J; junction bases unmatched: 6. As DNA, the CDR3 is TGTGCCATCAGCCCTAACAGGGGAAACACTGAAGCTTTCTTT. Protein sequence: CAISPNRGNTEAFF.

This sequence joins TRBV6-1 and TRBJ2-2; 10 nucleotides align to TRBD2. Germline CDR1 MNHNS, CDR2 SASEGT. The trim removed 3 bases at V and 7 bases at J, leaving 11 bases unmatched. The length of the CDR3 is 17 residues. CDR3 sequence: CASSDRLAGSLRGELFF. DNA for the CDR3: TGTGCCAGCAGTGACCGACTAGCGGGTAGCCTGCGCGGGGAGCTGTTTTTT.

J is TRBJ2-1 and V is TRBV19; tentatively, D is TRBD1 (6 bases). The CDR3 is made up of 12 amino acids. Germline V gene data show CDR1 as LNHDA and CDR2 as SQIVND (reference sequence). Trimming shortened V by 3 bases and J by 9 bases, and 9 bases separated the two germline ends. The CDR3 coding sequence is TGTGCCAGTAGTATCCAGGGGTCTGAGCAGTTCTTC. This sequence encodes CASSIQGSEQFF.

The rearrangement uses TRBV6-2 or TRBV6-3 and TRBJ1-5; weak D call: TRBD1 (5 bases). CDR3 size: 14 residues. CDR1 MNHEY and CDR2 SVGEGT come from the germline V gene. V lost 2 bases to trimming and J lost 8 bases, with 13 bases between them. The CDR3 loop reads CASSYGAAVKPQHF. CDR3 nucleotide sequence: TGTGCCAGCAGTTACGGGGCGGCGGTAAAGCCCCAGCATTTT.